Described below is a single T cell receptor (beta chain) sequence and its context. Its antigen is not known. These data come from a study of shared clonotypes between healthy human individuals. For unsorted PBMC, approximately 290 ng DNA per replicate equaled roughly 31,000 T cell genomes. TCRdb's copy holds only in-frame clones and misses some; the assay was immunoSEQ multiplex PCR. This sample has some 510,000 clones, with 60% to 85% found just once. The study, taken as a whole, reports: The expectation was that sequencing depth would affect clonotype sharing among donors.

The healthy adult donors were HIV-negative and reported no recent acute infections or vaccinations. The source is a woman aged 40 to 55 in good health. Some clones in this sample may be carry-over from other donors' samples. The sample consisted of PBMCs.

CDR3: CASRGQGAVGNQPQHF. CDR3 DNA: TGTGCCAGCCGGGGACAGGGGGCGGTTGGCAATCAGCCCCAGCATTTT. V is TRBV18 and J is TRBJ1-5; TRBD1 aligns across 12 bases. This CDR3 has 16 amino acids. Trimming at V came to 8 bases and at J to 2 bases, leaving 7 bases not matched to a gene. Germline values: CDR1 KGHSH, CDR2 LQKENI.